Listed below are T cell receptor beta chains from one sample, sequenced in a study of technical replicates of blood from a few donors. The repertoire was sequenced with immunoSEQ multiplex PCR; TCRdb's copy has only in-frame clones and lacks some. The sample shows tens of thousands of clones, 85% to 95% of them seen only once. The sample consisted of T cells isolated from PBMCs. Every receptor here comes from a human donor in good health. Each CDR3 is given with its conserved first and last residue. Fields, in order: CDR3 length, V gene, CDR3 protein.

16 | TRBV2 | CASSVVTPSGSYEQYF
15 | TRBV11-1 | CASSKNRGAGEKLFF
15 | TRBV4-1 | CASNSLAGAHNEQFF
13 | TRBV5-1 | CASSFGATYEQYF
16 | TRBV5-4 | CASSPIPGQENTEAFF
14 | TRBV27 | CASSVITGSYEQYF
17 | TRBV7-8 | CASSSPGLAVSAGELFF
12 | TRBV30 | CAWDRGTYEQYF
14 | TRBV30 | CAWSPGGLQETQYF
15 | TRBV11-2 | CASSFRSGSTDTQYF
13 | TRBV4-1 | CASSQNAGYGYTF
19 | TRBV28 | CASSAWDRGRSATNEKLFF
17 | TRBV4-2 | CASSQVAEGAGYNEQFF
15 | TRBV28 | CASSSTGYGDEKLFF
12 | TRBV7-9 | CASSLLAGLLFF
13 | TRBV27 | CASSPSGAYEQYF
13 | TRBV28 | CASGGGGNEKLFF
15 | TRBV28 | CASSSGQGISYEQYF
10 | TRBV20-1 | CSARAWTQYF
11 | TRBV27 | CASSDTYGYTF
14 | TRBV7-9 | CASSLGSSLYEQYF
15 | TRBV5-1 | CASSFGTGGDTEAFF
20 | TRBV5-1 | CASSTPNLRQVSLSYNEQFF
13 | TRBV5-1 | CASSLWTGYEQYF
11 | TRBV7-9 | CASSRGEKLFF
14 | TRBV28 | CASRPDISNQPQHF
14 | TRBV6-5 | CASSAGTGVQPQHF
17 | TRBV4-1 | CASSQEGGGRVKETQYF
18 | TRBV9 | CASSVGSSGGLVAGELFF
15 | TRBV5-4 | CASSFRGLGTGELFF
13 | TRBV5-4 | CASSGRDSYEQYF
12 | TRBV4-1 | CASSQDQNEQFF
16 | TRBV4-1 | CASSQDPGLSNQPQHF
14 | TRBV4-2 | CASSQLGASDEQFF
17 | TRBV4-1 | CASSQEGGREGRETQYF
14 | TRBV11-3 | CASSRGLLSNTIYF
15 | TRBV11-3 | CASSSGTGLGYGYTF
14 | TRBV7-7 | CASSSGQEYNEQFF
12 | TRBV11-2 | CASSLAGNTIYF
15 | TRBV2 | CASSREPLGGNTIYF
15 | TRBV6-5 | CASSSRGERTDTQYF
14 | TRBV5-4 | CASSFTGGPETQYF
13 | TRBV19 | CASSPSSGETQYF
16 | TRBV28 | CASRTYRDRFNQPQHF
16 | TRBV7-6 | CASSLSSGLDYNEQFF
16 | TRBV27 | CASSPGQGRWTDTQYF